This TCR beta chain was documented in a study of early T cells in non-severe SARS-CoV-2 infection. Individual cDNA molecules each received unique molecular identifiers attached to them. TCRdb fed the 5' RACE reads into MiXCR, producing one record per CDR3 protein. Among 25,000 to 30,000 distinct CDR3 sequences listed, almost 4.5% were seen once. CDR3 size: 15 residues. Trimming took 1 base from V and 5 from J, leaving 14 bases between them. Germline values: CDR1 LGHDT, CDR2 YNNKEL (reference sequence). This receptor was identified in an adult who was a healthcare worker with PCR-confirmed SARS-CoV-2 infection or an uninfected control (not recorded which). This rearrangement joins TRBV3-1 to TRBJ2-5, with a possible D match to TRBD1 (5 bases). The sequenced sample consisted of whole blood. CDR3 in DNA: TGTGCCAGCAGCCAAGTTGGGGCCTTCCGGGAGACCCAGTACTTC. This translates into CASSQVGAFRETQYF.